The 14 T cell receptor beta chains below were found in one sample sequenced in a study of shared clonotypes between healthy human individuals. The assay was immunoSEQ multiplex PCR, and TCRdb's table has in-frame clones only and misses some. This table has about 2.1 million clones, 85% to 95% appearing once. Positively selected for CCR7, the CD45RO-negative cells used as naive CD8 cells excluded terminally differentiated effector memory CD45RA+ cells. Specimen: naive CD8+ T cells from PBMCs. Receptors originate from a man aged 18 to 35 in good health. Some clones in this sample may be carry-over from other donors' samples.

The chain links TRBV27 to TRBJ2-7, with D perhaps TRBD2 (7 bases). Per the germline V gene, CDR1 is MNHEY and CDR2 is SMNVEV (reference sequence). The germline V and J ends were trimmed by 5 bases and 3 bases, with 14 bases remaining between them. The CDR3 runs 14 residues. This CDR3 reads CASSGTGGGYEQYF. In DNA, the CDR3 is TGTGCCAGCAGTGGCACGGGGGGCGGCTACGAGCAGTACTTC.

V and J are TRBV9 and TRBJ2-2, with TRBD2 as a possible D gene (5 bases). The CDR3 consists of 16 residues. Trimming took 3 bases from V and 5 from J, leaving 17 bases between them. Germline V gene sequence: CDR1 SGDLS, CDR2 YYNGEE. CDR3 nucleotide sequence: TGTGCCAGCAGCGCCGGATCGGGAACCCAGACCGGGGAGCTGTTTTTT. Translating gives CASSAGSGTQTGELFF.

The V gene is TRBV13, the J gene TRBJ2-7, with D uncertain. V was trimmed by 0 bases and J by 1 base, leaving 7 bases between them. This CDR3 has 14 residues. In germline, CDR1 is PRHDT, CDR2 FYEKMQ (reference sequence). This chain's CDR3 is CASSLGSESYEQYF. CDR3 bases: TGTGCCAGCAGCTTAGGCTCAGAATCCTACGAGCAGTACTTC.

The genes are TRBV6-5 and TRBJ2-1; D call uncertain. Trimming shortened V by 6 bases and J by 2 bases, and 14 bases separated the two germline ends. The CDR3 totals 15 residues. Germline V gene sequence: CDR1 MNHEY, CDR2 SVGAGI. In DNA form, the CDR3 reads TGTGCCAGCAGCCCGGGCCGACGGGCCTACAATGAGCAGTTCTTC. Residues: CASSPGRRAYNEQFF.

This clone has a single count. The chain combines TRBV4-2 with TRBJ2-3, with 9 positions matching TRBD2. The germline CDR1 and CDR2 sequences are LGHNA and YNFKEQ. V dropped 1 base and J dropped 5; count of bases not matched to a gene: 7. This CDR3 region has 16 residues. CDR3 amino acids: CASSQAIRGRGDTQYF. The CDR3 nucleotides read TGTGCCAGCAGCCAAGCAATCCGCGGGAGGGGAGATACGCAGTATTTT.

This rearrangement joins TRBV15 to TRBJ2-5; a possible D gene is TRBD2 (6 bases). V was shortened by 8 bases and J by 5 bases, with 18 bases between the two germline ends. The CDR3 extends over 14 amino acids. Looked up from germline, CDR1 is LNHNV and CDR2 is YYDKDF (reference sequence). The CDR3 loop reads CATSSAPRGETQYF. In DNA, the CDR3 is TGTGCCACCTCGTCCGCTCCCCGGGGGGAGACCCAGTACTTC.

Here the CDR3 DNA reads TGTGCCAGCAGTTTATTGGGGACGGTTAGCTCCTACAATGAGCAGTTCTTC. It specifies CASSLLGTVSSYNEQFF. The chain is built from TRBV27 and TRBJ2-1, with D possibly called TRBD1 or TRBD2 (5 bases each). The CDR3 is made up of 17 amino acids. Germline V gene lookup returns CDR1 MNHEY and CDR2 SMNVEV (reference sequence). The germline V and J ends were trimmed by 1 base and 0 bases, with 13 bases remaining between them.

This sequence joins TRBV27 and TRBJ1-2, with no clear D. Per the germline V gene, CDR1 is MNHEY and CDR2 is SMNVEV (reference sequence). V was trimmed by 6 bases and J by 4 bases, leaving 12 bases between them. This CDR3 has 13 residues. The chain's CDR3 is CASSVLSGYGYTF. Written as DNA, the CDR3 is TGTGCCAGCAGCGTCCTTTCTGGCTATGGCTACACCTTC.

In DNA, the CDR3 is TGTGCCAGCAGCTTAGATCGGGGATATACGACAGATACGCAGTATTTT. The encoded protein is CASSLDRGYTTDTQYF. The chain has TRBV11-2 and TRBJ2-3; D is possibly TRBD2 (5 bases). The V gene lost 0 bases and the J gene lost 3 bases, with 13 bases spanning the gap. This CDR3 region has 16 residues. CDR1 is SGHAT and CDR2 is FQNNGV in the germline V gene.

The genes are TRBV19 and TRBJ1-4; D is unresolved. The V end lost 8 bases, the J end lost 0 bases, and 10 bases lay between the germline ends. This CDR3 has 14 residues. Germline CDR1 and CDR2: LNHDA and SQIVND (reference sequence). CDR3 sequence reads: CASGKITTNEKLFF. In nucleotides, the CDR3 is TGTGCCAGTGGGAAAATTACAACTAATGAAAAACTGTTTTTT.

The rearrangement links TRBV28 to TRBJ1-5; weak D call: TRBD1 (6 bases). Trimming took off 2 bases at V and 10 bases at J, with 12 bases between the two ends. CDR3 length: 13 residues. CDR1 MDHEN and CDR2 SYDVKM come from the germline V gene. The CDR3 protein is CASSLDGTIPQHF. CDR3 nucleotides: TGTGCCAGCAGTTTAGATGGGACAATTCCCCAGCATTTT.

The rearrangement joins TRBV28 to TRBJ1-5; 7 bases are shared with TRBD1. The CDR3 extends over 15 amino acids. V shed 6 bases and J 1 base; nucleotides not matched to a gene: 6. CDR1 MDHEN and CDR2 SYDVKM come from the germline V gene. CDR3 nucleotide sequence: TGTGCCAGCAGACCTACAGGGGAGAGCAATCAGCCCCAGCATTTT. Its protein product is CASRPTGESNQPQHF. Drawing the rest from reference TRBV28 and TRBJ1-5, the complete variable domain is DVKVTQSSRYLVKRTGEKVFLECVQDMDHENMFWYRQDPGLGLRLIYFSYDVKMKEKGDIPEGYSVSREKKERFSLILESASTNQTSMYLCASRPTGESNQPQHFGDGTRLSIL.

This clone was detected only a few times. The gene calls are TRBV4-3 and TRBJ2-1; 13 nucleotides align to TRBD2. J lost 10 bases, V lost 4 bases, and 7 bases had no gene match. This CDR3 is built from 15 residues. Germline assignment: CDR1 LGHNA and CDR2 YSLEER. CDR3 amino acids: CASSLGLAGAEEQFF. The CDR3 nucleotides read TGCGCCAGCAGCCTCGGACTAGCGGGAGCCGAGGAGCAGTTCTTC.

The J gene is TRBJ2-3, the V gene TRBV30; D may correspond to TRBD1 or TRBD2 (5 bases each). CDR3 length equals 14 residues. Trimming removed 1 base from V and 6 bases from J, with 14 bases in between. Looked up from germline, CDR1 is GTSNPN and CDR2 is SVGIG (reference sequence). This CDR3 is CAWSANRRLDTQYF. The DNA for the CDR3 is TGTGCCTGGAGTGCAAACAGGAGGCTGGATACGCAGTATTTT.